A selection of T cell receptor beta chains follows, all from one sample in a study of blood T cell repertoires in COVID-19. Data came from immunoSEQ multiplex PCR; TCRdb stores just in-frame clones and leaves some out. Among 80,000 to 95,000 clones, 91% were seen once, and the ten largest hold about 1.7%. The sequenced sample consisted of peripheral blood. The receptors stem from a human donor with active COVID-19. The donor label of this sample is uncertain. Each CDR3 is given with its conserved first and last residue. The D gene is left open where the match is weak. Size tells how often a clone was seen (once, few, many) or the class of an expanded clone, and some rows leave it out.

NA,TRBV10-3,once,TRBJ1-4,TGTGCCATCAGTGAGTCGGGTAGGGGTGGAGAAAAACTGTTTTTT,CAISESGRGGEKLFF
NA,TRBV9,NA,TRBJ2-1,TGTGCCAGCAGCGTAGCAGGGGATGGTTCCTACAATGAGCAGTTCTTC,CASSVAGDGSYNEQFF
NA,TRBV5-6,NA,TRBJ1-1,TGTGCCAGCAGCTTGGTCTTGAACACTGAAGCTTTCTTT,CASSLVLNTEAFF
NA,TRBV5-5,NA,TRBJ2-7,TGTGCCAGCAGCCCGTGGATAACAGGTACCTACGAGCAGTACTTC,CASSPWITGTYEQYF
TRBD1,TRBV19,NA,TRBJ2-7,TGTGCCAGTAGTATCCCCTCCACAGGGGATAGCTCCTACGAGCAGTACTTC,CASSIPSTGDSSYEQYF
NA,TRBV5-1,NA,TRBJ2-1,TGCGCCAGCAGCTGGCAAGGGGGCCGGGGGAATGAGCAGTTCTTC,CASSWQGGRGNEQFF
NA,TRBV12-3/TRBV12-4,NA,TRBJ2-7,TGTGCCAGCAGTTTAGCTCTTCGGGACAAGTACTTC,CASSLALRDKYF
NA,TRBV11-2,NA,TRBJ1-1,TGTGCCAGCAGCCTCGACAGAATACAAATGAAAGCTTTCTTT,CASSLDRIQMKAFF
NA,TRBV5-1,NA,TRBJ2-6,TGCGCCAGCAGCTCCTACAGCTCTGGGGCCAACGTCCTGACTTTC,CASSSYSSGANVLTF
NA,TRBV2,NA,TRBJ2-5,TGTGCCAGCAGTGAAGGGGGGGGGCCGCAGAAGACCCAGTACTTC,CASSEGGGPQKTQYF
NA,TRBV5-4,once,TRBJ1-6,TGTGCCAGCAGCCCCCGGGCAGGGGATAATTCACCCCTCCACTTT,CASSPRAGDNSPLHF
NA,TRBV4-2,NA,TRBJ2-1,TGTGCCAGCAGCCAAGATTACGGGGGTCCACCTTACAATGAGCAGTTCTTC,CASSQDYGGPPYNEQFF
NA,TRBV5-1,NA,TRBJ2-3,TGCGCCAGCAGCTTGGCCGGGGGTTTTAAGGATACGCAGTATTTT,CASSLAGGFKDTQYF
TRBD1,TRBV10-2,NA,TRBJ1-5,TGCGCCAGCAGTGCTCCCCCCGGGACAGCCGGTCGCCTCAATCAGCCCCAGCATTTT,CASSAPPGTAGRLNQPQHF
NA,TRBV19,NA,TRBJ1-4,TGTGCCAGTAGTTTCGGGTCCCTGAAGGAAAAACTGTTTTTT,CASSFGSLKEKLFF
TRBD1,TRBV6-6,NA,TRBJ2-2,TGTGCCAGCAGTAGATCCGGGACAGGGGGCCGGAACACCGGGGAGCTGTTTTTT,CASSRSGTGGRNTGELFF
TRBD2,TRBV7-8,NA,TRBJ2-5,TGTGCCAGCAGCTTACCCCGAGCGGGGGCGGCCCAAGAGACCCAGTACTTC,CASSLPRAGAAQETQYF
NA,TRBV2,NA,TRBJ1-5,TGTGCCAGCACCCGACTGGGGCCCAATAGCAATCAGCCCCAGCATTTT,CASTRLGPNSNQPQHF
NA,TRBV19,NA,TRBJ2-2,TGTGCCAGTAGTATTGGCAGAAACACCGGGGAGCTGTTTTTT,CASSIGRNTGELFF
TRBD1,TRBV9,NA,TRBJ1-4,TGTGCCAGCAGCGTAGGGGCGACAGGGCCTAGGCAGGAAAAACTGTTTTTT,CASSVGATGPRQEKLFF
TRBD1,TRBV18,NA,TRBJ1-2,TGTGCCAGCTCACCAGGTCGGACAGGGGTCAACTATGGCTACACCTTC,CASSPGRTGVNYGYTF
NA,TRBV27,NA,TRBJ2-7,TGTGCCAGCAGTCCCCGGACAACATTCTCCTACGAGCAGTACTTC,CASSPRTTFSYEQYF
NA,TRBV13,few,TRBJ1-1,TGTGCCAGCAGCTTAGGGGCCATTCTGGACACTGAAGCTTTCTTT,CASSLGAILDTEAFF